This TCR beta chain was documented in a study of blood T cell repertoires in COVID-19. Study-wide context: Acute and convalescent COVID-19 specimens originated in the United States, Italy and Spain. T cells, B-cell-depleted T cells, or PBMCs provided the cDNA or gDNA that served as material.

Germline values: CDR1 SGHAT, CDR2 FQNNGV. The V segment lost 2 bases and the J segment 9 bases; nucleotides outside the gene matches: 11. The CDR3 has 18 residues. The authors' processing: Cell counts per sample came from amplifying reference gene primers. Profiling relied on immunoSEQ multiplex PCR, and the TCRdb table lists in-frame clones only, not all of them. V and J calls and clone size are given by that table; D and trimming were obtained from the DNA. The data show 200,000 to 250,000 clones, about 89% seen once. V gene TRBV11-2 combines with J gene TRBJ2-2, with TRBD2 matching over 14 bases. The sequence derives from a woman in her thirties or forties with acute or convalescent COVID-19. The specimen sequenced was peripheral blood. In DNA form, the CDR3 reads TGTGCCAGCAGCTTAATTGCGACTAGCGGGGGGGCCGGTCGGGAGCTGTTTTTT. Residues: CASSLIATSGGAGRELFF.